Each of the 3 T cell receptor beta chains below was sequenced from the same sample in a study of blood T cell repertoires in COVID-19. The data were produced by immunoSEQ multiplex PCR, yet TCRdb's version contains in-frame clones alone and is incomplete. The sample consists of about 400,000 clones, approximately 86% of them appearing once. Sequenced material: peripheral blood. The receptor source for this set is a human donor in a cohort sampled during active COVID-19.

This clone appeared many times. CDR3 nucleotide sequence: TGTGCCTGGAGTGTACAGGGACAGGGGGCAACTGAAGCTTTCTTT. Residues: CAWSVQGQGATEAFF. The chain uses TRBV30 and TRBJ1-1, with TRBD1 identical over 12 bases. V was clipped by 0 bases and J by 5 bases; unmatched bases: 4. Germline V gene sequence: CDR1 GTSNPN, CDR2 SVGIG (reference sequence). This CDR3 comprises 15 residues.

The J gene is TRBJ2-7, the V gene TRBV6-5; TRBD1 agrees at 9 bases. Germline V gene data show CDR1 as MNHEY and CDR2 as SVGAGI. CDR3 length equals 14 residues. With V trimmed by 5 bases and J by 4 bases, 6 bases remained unmatched. The CDR3 here is CASSITGGRYEQYF. CDR3 nucleotide sequence: TGTGCCAGCAGTATTACAGGGGGCCGGTACGAGCAGTACTTC.

In its sample, this clone was seen many times. This specimen includes other DNA sequences encoding the same CDR3. The V and J genes are TRBV5-1 and TRBJ2-7; weak D call: TRBD2 (6 bases). CDR1 and CDR2 from the germline V gene are SGHRS and YFSETQ. V lost 3 bases and J 3 bases, leaving 13 bases between the germline ends. The CDR3 is 14 amino acids. The CDR3 bases are TGCGCCAGCAGCTCTGGGACTGGGGGCTACGAGCAGTACTTC. This translates into CASSSGTGGYEQYF.